This TCR beta chain was sequenced in a study of T-cell memory formation after mild COVID-19 listed by TCRdb under 2021. Regarding the study in general: Most TCR sequence clusters were specific to one of the two donors. T-cell clones expanding and contracting after mild COVID-19 in a couple of donors were tracked by longitudinal TCRalpha and TCRbeta repertoire sequencing. The cohort comprised two young, previously healthy adult volunteers, one female and one male. Findings and caveats that apply to the study as a whole: Some responding clones were found in pre-infection memory, which suggests that pre-existing cross-reactive memory T cells took part in the SARS-CoV-2 response. Contracting CD4+ clones turned up mainly in the CM and EM memory subsets, whereas EMRA was where CD8+ clones were enriched. The study included only a couple of mild cases, and larger cohorts that include severe cases with pre-infection samples were judged to be necessary. SARS-CoV-2 specificity was not confirmed for the second-wave clones peaking on day 37. Balanced CD4/CD8 phenotypes were observed for clones contracting from day 15 to 85, whereas a bias towards CD4+ was observed for a second wave of clones expanding from day 15 to 37.

Ficoll-Paque density gradient centrifugation was the method used to isolate PBMCs. The reads were generated on an Illumina NovaSeq 6000. Using 5'RACE with constant-segment primers, TCRalpha and TCRbeta cDNA libraries were constructed, with sample barcodes and unique molecular identifiers added in the process. RNA was extracted from every sample with Trizol reagent. Amplification of the libraries took two PCR steps, and the second step added a second sample barcode plus Illumina TruSeq adapters. Sequencing of the libraries was done on an Illumina NovaSeq, producing 2 x 150 bp paired-end reads. On the study's bioinformatics: Demultiplexing of reads and collapsing into UMI-guided consensus sequences were performed with migec v1.2.7. Using mixcr v2.1.11, the UMI consensuses were aligned to TRA and TRB V and J templates and assembled into clonotypes. A clonotype was counted as expanded or contracted only when both edgeR and NoisET called the clonotype significant, with the noise models trained on biological replicates. For edgeR calls, a false discovery rate-adjusted p below 0.01 and a log2 fold-change threshold of 1 were applied. PCA with hierarchical clustering of max-normalized trajectories of the 1000 most abundant clonotypes was used as exploratory dynamics analysis. Separately sequenced CD4+ and CD8+ repertoires were used to assign the CD4 or CD8 phenotype of responding clones. The public reads were quality trimmed at Q25 with fastp and then assembled into clones with MiXCR by TCRdb, keeping productive beta chains. Here each entry gathers all rows of one CDR3 protein and keeps the most common genes and DNA. These V and J calls rely on TCRdb rather than the paper's analysis. Across this sample there are 300,000 to 350,000 distinct CDR3 sequences, with roughly an eighth seen only once. The ten largest clonotypes hold under 25% of the sample.

Taken from cysteine to phenylalanine, the CDR3 has 14 residues. Only the CDR3 region is kept as DNA, spanning 42 bases read in frame from base 1. As encoded in the germline V gene, CDR1 is SGHRS while CDR2 is YFSETQ. From V the trimming removes 4 bases and from J it removes 4 bases, while the gene matches leave 7 bases of the junction unaccounted for. Turning to this clonotype: What this receptor recognizes is not known. The sample holds no much larger clone one base away, and base qualities are not on file.

The chain uses TRBV5-1 and TRBJ2-5, with TRBD1 identical over 7 junction bases. This receptor was identified in a man between 18 and 29 years old who had mild COVID-19 (a few samples of this study predate the infection). The sample titles of this study are shuffled in the database, so cell type and time point are left out; the donor was told from shared clones. Sequencing was performed on PBMCs or a T cell subset sorted from them (not recorded which). The CDR3 protein: CASSPTRQGETQYF. The DNA sequence is given as TGCGCCAGCAGCCCCACCCGACAGGGAGAGACCCAGTACTTC.